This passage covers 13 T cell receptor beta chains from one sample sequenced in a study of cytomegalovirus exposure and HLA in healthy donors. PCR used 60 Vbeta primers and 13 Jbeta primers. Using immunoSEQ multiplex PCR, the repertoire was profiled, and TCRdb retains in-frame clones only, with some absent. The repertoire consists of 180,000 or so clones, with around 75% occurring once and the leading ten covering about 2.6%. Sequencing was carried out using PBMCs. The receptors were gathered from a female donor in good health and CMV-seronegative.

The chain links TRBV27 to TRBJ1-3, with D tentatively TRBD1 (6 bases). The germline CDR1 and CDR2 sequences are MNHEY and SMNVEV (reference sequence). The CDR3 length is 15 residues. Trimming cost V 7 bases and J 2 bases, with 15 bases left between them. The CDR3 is CASKATGGPGNTIYF. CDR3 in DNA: TGTGCCAGCAAGGCGACCGGGGGGCCTGGAAACACCATATATTTT.

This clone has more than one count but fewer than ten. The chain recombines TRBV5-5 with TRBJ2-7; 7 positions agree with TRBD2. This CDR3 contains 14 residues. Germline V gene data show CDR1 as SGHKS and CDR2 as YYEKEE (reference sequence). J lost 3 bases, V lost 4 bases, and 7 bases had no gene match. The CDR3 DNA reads TGTGCCAGCAGCCAGACTAGCCAAGGCTACGAGCAGTACTTC. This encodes CASSQTSQGYEQYF.

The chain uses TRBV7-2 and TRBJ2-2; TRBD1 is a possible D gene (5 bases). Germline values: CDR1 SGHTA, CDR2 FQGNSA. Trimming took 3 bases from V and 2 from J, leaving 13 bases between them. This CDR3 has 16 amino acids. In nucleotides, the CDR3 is TGTGCCAGCAGCTTCACAGGTCGACTCAACACCGGGGAGCTGTTTTTT. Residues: CASSFTGRLNTGELFF.

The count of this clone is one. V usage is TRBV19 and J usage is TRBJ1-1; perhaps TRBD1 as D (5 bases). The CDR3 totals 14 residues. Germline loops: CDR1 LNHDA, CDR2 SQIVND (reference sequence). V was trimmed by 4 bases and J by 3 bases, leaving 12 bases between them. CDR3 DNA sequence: TGTGCCAGTAGTAGCGTCGGCAGGGACACTGAAGCTTTCTTT. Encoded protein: CASSSVGRDTEAFF. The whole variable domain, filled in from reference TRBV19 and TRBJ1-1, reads DGGITQSPKYLFRKEGQNVTLSCEQNLNHDAMYWYRQDPGQGLRLIYYSQIVNDFQKGDIAEGYSVSREKKESFPLTVTSAQKNPTAFYLCASSSVGRDTEAFFGQGTRLTVV.

The CDR3 DNA follows: TGTGCCAGTAGGAGACAAAACACCGGGGAGCTGTTTTTT. Protein: CASRRQNTGELFF. This chain uses TRBV19 with TRBJ2-2; no definite D call. CDR3 length: 13 residues. Germline V gene lookup returns CDR1 LNHDA and CDR2 SQIVND (reference sequence). V dropped 6 bases and J dropped 2 bases, with 7 bases sitting between them.

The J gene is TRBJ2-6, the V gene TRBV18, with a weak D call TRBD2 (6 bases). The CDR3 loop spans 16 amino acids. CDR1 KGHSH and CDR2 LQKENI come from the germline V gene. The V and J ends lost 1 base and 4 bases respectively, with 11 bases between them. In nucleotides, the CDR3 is TGTGCCAGCTCACCACTTCGGGGGATCGGGGCCAACGTCCTGACTTTC. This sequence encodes CASSPLRGIGANVLTF.

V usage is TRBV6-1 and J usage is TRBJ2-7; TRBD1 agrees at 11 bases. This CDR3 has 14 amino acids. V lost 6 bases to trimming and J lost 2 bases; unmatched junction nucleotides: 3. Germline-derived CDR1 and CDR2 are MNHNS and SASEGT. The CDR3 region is CASRGQGGPYEQYF. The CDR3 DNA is TGTGCCAGCAGGGGACAGGGGGGCCCCTACGAGCAGTACTTC.

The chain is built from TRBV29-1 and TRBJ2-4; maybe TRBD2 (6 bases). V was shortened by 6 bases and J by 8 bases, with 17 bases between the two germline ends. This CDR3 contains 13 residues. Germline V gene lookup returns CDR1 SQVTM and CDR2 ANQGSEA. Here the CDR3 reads CSVRLGDYDIQYF. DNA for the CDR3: TGCAGCGTACGACTAGGGGATTATGACATTCAGTACTTC.

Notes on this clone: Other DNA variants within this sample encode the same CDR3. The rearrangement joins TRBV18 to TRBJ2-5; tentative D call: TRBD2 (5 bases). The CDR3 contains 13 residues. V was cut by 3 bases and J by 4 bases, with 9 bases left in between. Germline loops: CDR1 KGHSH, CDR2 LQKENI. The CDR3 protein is CASSPLGGETQYF. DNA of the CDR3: TGTGCCAGCTCACCTCTCGGAGGAGAGACCCAGTACTTC.

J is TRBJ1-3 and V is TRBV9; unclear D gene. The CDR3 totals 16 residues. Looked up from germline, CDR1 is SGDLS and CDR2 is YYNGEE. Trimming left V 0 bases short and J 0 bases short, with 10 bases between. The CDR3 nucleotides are TGTGCCAGCAGCGTAGTCCCGGGGAGCTCTGGAAACACCATATATTTT. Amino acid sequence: CASSVVPGSSGNTIYF.

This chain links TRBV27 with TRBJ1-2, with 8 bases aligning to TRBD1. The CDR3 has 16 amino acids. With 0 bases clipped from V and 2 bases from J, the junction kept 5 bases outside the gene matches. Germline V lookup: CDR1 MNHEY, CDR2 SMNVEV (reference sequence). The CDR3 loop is CASSLSEGDRNYGYTF. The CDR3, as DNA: TGTGCCAGCAGTTTATCAGAGGGGGACAGGAACTATGGCTACACCTTC.

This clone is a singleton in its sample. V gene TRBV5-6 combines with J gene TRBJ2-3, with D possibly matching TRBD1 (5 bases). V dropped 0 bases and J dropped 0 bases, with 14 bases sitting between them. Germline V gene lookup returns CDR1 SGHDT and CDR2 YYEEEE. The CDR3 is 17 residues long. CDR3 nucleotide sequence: TGTGCCAGCAGCTTGGAAGGCAGGGCAGAGAGCACAGATACGCAGTATTTT. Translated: CASSLEGRAESTDTQYF.

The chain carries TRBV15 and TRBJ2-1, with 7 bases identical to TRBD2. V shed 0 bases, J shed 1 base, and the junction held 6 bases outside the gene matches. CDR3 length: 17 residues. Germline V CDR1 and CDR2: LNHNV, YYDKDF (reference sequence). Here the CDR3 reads CATSRDLGGSSYNEQFF. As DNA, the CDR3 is TGTGCCACCAGCAGAGATCTGGGCGGGAGTTCCTACAATGAGCAGTTCTTC.